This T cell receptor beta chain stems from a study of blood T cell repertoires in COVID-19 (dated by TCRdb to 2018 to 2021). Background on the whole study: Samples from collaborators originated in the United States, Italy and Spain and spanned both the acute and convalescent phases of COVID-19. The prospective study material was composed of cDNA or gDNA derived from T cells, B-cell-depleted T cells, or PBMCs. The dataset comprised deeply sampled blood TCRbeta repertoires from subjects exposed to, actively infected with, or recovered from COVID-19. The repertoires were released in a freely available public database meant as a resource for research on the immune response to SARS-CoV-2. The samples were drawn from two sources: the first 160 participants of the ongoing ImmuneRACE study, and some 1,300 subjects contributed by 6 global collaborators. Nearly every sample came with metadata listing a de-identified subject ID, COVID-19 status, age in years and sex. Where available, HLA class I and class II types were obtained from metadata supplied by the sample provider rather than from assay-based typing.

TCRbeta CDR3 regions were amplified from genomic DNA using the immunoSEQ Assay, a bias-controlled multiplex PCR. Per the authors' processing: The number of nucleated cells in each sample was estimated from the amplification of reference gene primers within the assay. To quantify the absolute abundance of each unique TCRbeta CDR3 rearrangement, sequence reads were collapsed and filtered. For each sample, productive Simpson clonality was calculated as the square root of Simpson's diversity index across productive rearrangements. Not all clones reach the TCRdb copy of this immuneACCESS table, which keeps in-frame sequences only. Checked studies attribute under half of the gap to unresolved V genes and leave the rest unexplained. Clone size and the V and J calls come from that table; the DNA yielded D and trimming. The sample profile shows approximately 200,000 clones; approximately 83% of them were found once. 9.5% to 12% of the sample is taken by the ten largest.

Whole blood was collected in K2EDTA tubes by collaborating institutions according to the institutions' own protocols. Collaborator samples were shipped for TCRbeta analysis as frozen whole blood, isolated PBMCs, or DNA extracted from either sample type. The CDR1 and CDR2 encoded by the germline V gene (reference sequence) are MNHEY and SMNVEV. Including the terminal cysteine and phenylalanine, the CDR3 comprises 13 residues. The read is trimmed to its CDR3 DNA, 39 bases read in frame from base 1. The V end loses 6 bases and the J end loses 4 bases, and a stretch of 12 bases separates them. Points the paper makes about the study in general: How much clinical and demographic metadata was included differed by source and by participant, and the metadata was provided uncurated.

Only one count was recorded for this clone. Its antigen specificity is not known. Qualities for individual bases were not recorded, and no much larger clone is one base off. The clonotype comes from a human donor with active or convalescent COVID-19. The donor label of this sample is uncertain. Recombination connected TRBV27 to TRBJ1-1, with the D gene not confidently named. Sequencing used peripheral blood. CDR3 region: CASRFSLPTEAFF. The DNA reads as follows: TGTGCCAGCAGATTTTCCCTACCCACTGAAGCTTTCTTT.